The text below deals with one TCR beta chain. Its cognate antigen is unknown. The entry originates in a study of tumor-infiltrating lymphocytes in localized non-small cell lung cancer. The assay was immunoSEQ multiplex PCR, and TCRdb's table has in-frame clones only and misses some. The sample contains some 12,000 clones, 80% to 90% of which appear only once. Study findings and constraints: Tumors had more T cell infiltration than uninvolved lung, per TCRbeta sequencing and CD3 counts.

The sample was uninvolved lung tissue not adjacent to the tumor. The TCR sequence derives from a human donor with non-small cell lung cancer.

The CDR3 bases are TGTGCCAGCAGCTTGGCGGGGGTCTATAATTCACCCCTCCACTTT. Translated: CASSLAGVYNSPLHF. The rearrangement joins TRBV5-4 to TRBJ1-6; perhaps TRBD1 as D (5 bases). The V gene lost 0 bases and the J gene lost 3 bases, with 7 bases spanning the gap. Looked up from germline, CDR1 is SGHNT and CDR2 is YYREEE (reference sequence). This CDR3 comprises 15 residues.